The clone carrying this T cell receptor beta chain showed up just a few times. Its antigen remains unidentified. These data originate in a study of blood T cells in healthy people across ages. Study outcomes and limitations: It was the long-lived donors that had more naive CD4+ cells and higher diversity than aged donors.

A second PCR of 7 to 11 cycles used a sample-barcoded 5' primer and a J-beta primer mix. TCRdb redid the calling of the 5' RACE reads with MiXCR, one entry per CDR3 protein. This table has around 620,000 distinct CDR3 sequences, 27% appearing once. The CDR3 contains 12 residues. With 8 bases removed from V and 8 bases from J, the gap between germline ends came to 15 bases. The germline V gene has CDR1 MNHNS and CDR2 SASEGT. Sequenced: blood. This chain links TRBV6-1 with TRBJ1-2; D unclear. The receptor was derived from an older woman in good health. DNA for the CDR3: TGTGCCAGCCTTTTGGGGATGGGGGGCTACACCTTC. Translated: CASLLGMGGYTF.